The present entry profiles one TCR beta chain with its context. Its antigen is unknown. Sequencing templates came from extracted RNA that was reverse transcribed into cDNA. The table came from immunoSEQ multiplex PCR; TCRdb's copy has only in-frame clones and leaves some out. Altogether about 110,000 clones are present, 55% to 60% being singletons, with the ten largest covering roughly 25%. The record originates from a study of CD8+ T cells in alopecia areata. The germline V and J ends were trimmed by 0 bases and 0 bases, with 15 bases remaining between them. This CDR3 has 17 amino acids. Germline values: CDR1 MGHRA, CDR2 YSYEKL. Overall study findings and caveats: Possibly because of HLA-related factors, TCR sharing was less clear across patients than in mice.

The V call is TRBV4-1, the J call TRBJ2-7, with no clear D. This sequence was found in a human donor with alopecia areata. Sequencing used NKG2D-low CD8+ T cells sorted from blood. The CDR3 spells CASSQDSTYLSSYEQYF. CDR3 DNA: TGCGCCAGCAGCCAAGATAGTACGTATCTTAGCTCCTACGAGCAGTACTTC.